These 9 T cell receptor beta chains were sequenced from one sample in a study of blood T cell repertoires in COVID-19. Sequencing used immunoSEQ multiplex PCR; TCRdb keeps in-frame clones, though not all of them. The sample lists about 180,000 clones; about 89% were seen once. Sequenced sample: peripheral blood. Receptor source: a man aged 18 to 30 who had recovered from COVID-19.

Here the CDR3 reads CASSFIGGEGYEQYF. DNA of the CDR3: TGCGCCAGCAGCTTTATCGGGGGTGAAGGGTACGAGCAGTACTTC. This chain connects TRBV5-1 to TRBJ2-7; tentative D call: TRBD2 (6 bases). Trimming stripped 2 bases from V and 4 bases from J, with 16 bases between. The CDR3 extends over 15 amino acids. In germline, CDR1 is SGHRS, CDR2 YFSETQ.

The chain joins TRBV9 to TRBJ1-2, with 7 positions matching TRBD1. The V gene end was trimmed by 4 bases and the J gene end by 3 bases; junction bases not matched to a gene: 9. Per the germline V gene, CDR1 is SGDLS and CDR2 is YYNGEE. This CDR3 has 15 residues. The CDR3 here is CASSSPGQEYYGYTF. CDR3 in DNA: TGTGCCAGCAGCTCTCCCGGACAGGAATACTATGGCTACACCTTC.

The chain carries TRBV28 and TRBJ2-2, with 8 bases identical to TRBD1. The CDR3 is 17 amino acids. Unmatched junction bases numbered 15, after V lost 8 bases and J lost 4 bases. Per germline, CDR1 MDHEN and CDR2 SYDVKM. CDR3 bases: TGTGCCAGCCTTGGCTATCCAGGGGGCGCGGGCACCGGGGAGCTGTTTTTT. Its protein is CASLGYPGGAGTGELFF.

This clone was seen a handful of times. V gene TRBV5-4 combines with J gene TRBJ1-1; D perhaps matches TRBD1 (5 bases). This CDR3 is built from 16 residues. The germline V and J ends were trimmed by 4 bases and 0 bases, with 16 bases remaining between them. Per the germline V gene, CDR1 is SGHNT and CDR2 is YYREEE (reference sequence). The CDR3 bases are TGTGCCAGCAGCCCAGAAGGGGTGAGAATGAACACTGAAGCTTTCTTT. It translates to CASSPEGVRMNTEAFF. The whole variable domain, filled in from reference TRBV5-4 and TRBJ1-1, reads ETGVTQSPTHLIKTRGQQVTLRCSSQSGHNTVSWYQQALGQGPQFIFQYYREEENGRGNFPPRFSGLQFPNYSSELNVNALELDDSALYLCASSPEGVRMNTEAFFGQGTRLTVV.

This clone was counted a few times. V usage is TRBV18 and J usage is TRBJ2-2; D gene unclear. V shed 2 bases and J shed 9 bases, with 7 bases lying between them. Germline-derived CDR1 and CDR2 are KGHSH and LQKENI. This CDR3 comprises 12 residues. The CDR3 DNA sequence: TGTGCCAGCTCACCATCGCGTAGGGAGCTGTTTTTT. This codes for CASSPSRRELFF.

The CDR3 loop reads CASSLGRAGVNEQFF. The CDR3 DNA reads TGTGCCAGCAGCTTAGGTCGGGCGGGAGTGAATGAGCAGTTCTTC. V gene TRBV13 combines with J gene TRBJ2-1; 7 bases line up with TRBD2. The CDR3 contains 15 residues. The V segment lost 0 bases and the J segment 7 bases; nucleotides outside the gene matches: 6. Germline V gene lookup returns CDR1 PRHDT and CDR2 FYEKMQ (reference sequence). Variable domain in full (rest from reference TRBV13 and TRBJ2-1): AAGVIQSPRHLIKEKRETATLKCYPIPRHDTVYWYQQGPGQDPQFLISFYEKMQSDKGSIPDRFSAQQFSDYHSELNMSSLELGDSALYFCASSLGRAGVNEQFFGPGTRLTVL.

The CDR3 sequence: CASTKRGGSLGTDTQYF. As DNA, the CDR3 is TGTGCCAGCACTAAAAGAGGGGGCAGCCTAGGGACAGATACGCAGTATTTT. The chain uses TRBV7-6 and TRBJ2-3, with 7 bases aligning to TRBD1. Germline V CDR1 and CDR2: SGHVS, FNYEAQ. The CDR3 has 17 residues. V shed 7 bases, J shed 3 bases, and the junction held 16 bases outside the gene matches.

This chain joins TRBV29-1 and TRBJ1-2; 11 bases map to TRBD1. Germline V CDR1 and CDR2: SQVTM, ANQGSEA. The CDR3 totals 13 residues. Trimming cost V 7 bases and J 7 bases; bases outside gene matches: 8. CDR3 DNA: TGCAGCGCATGGGACAGGGGGACGGTTGGCTACACCTTC. It specifies CSAWDRGTVGYTF.

The rearrangement uses TRBV4-1 and TRBJ2-7; TRBD2 might be the D (6 bases). The germline gives CDR1 MGHRA, CDR2 YSYEKL. The CDR3 is made up of 15 amino acids. The germline V and J ends were trimmed by 2 bases and 0 bases, with 11 bases remaining between them. The CDR3 DNA follows: TGCGCCAGCAGCCAACACCCGGGAGTCTCCTACGAGCAGTACTTC. Translated, it gives CASSQHPGVSYEQYF.